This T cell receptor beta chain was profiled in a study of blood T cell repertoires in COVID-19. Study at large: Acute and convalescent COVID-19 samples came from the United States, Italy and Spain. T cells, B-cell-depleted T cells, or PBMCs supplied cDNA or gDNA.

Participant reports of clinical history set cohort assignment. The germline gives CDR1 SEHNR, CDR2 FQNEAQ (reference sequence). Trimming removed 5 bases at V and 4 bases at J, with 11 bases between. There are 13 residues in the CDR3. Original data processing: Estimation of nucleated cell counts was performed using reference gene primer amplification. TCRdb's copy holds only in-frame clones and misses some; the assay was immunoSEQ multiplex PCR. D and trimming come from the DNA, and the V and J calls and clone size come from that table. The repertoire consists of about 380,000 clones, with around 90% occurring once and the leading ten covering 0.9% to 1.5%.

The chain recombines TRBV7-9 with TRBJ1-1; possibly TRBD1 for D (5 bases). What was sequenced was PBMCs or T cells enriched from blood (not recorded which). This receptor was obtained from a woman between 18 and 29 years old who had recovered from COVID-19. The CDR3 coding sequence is TGTGCCAGCAGCCTCGACAGTGGCACTGAAGCTTTCTTT. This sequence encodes CASSLDSGTEAFF.